This T cell receptor (beta chain) was sequenced for a study of T cell repertoires in cytomegalovirus infection. In the study overall: As its CMV epitopes, the study selected recently identified HLA-C-restricted and well-studied HLA-B-restricted targets. Public TCR beta signature analysis indicated the presence of both CMV infection and matching HLA type.

The CDR3 sequence is 14 residues long. With 10 bases removed from V and 3 bases from J, the gap between germline ends came to 17 bases. Germline CDR1 and CDR2: MNHEY and SMNVEV (reference sequence). TCRdb analysed the reads with MiXCR anew, one entry per CDR3 protein. The sample has about 770,000 distinct CDR3 sequences; 25% to 30% are singletons. Points on this clonotype: Its antigen is currently unknown. This CDR3 is missing its conserved last phenylalanine or tryptophan, likely due to a read error.

Study-level points and caveats: HLA-C-restricted, CMV-specific TCR beta clonotypes were dominant ex vivo.

The source was cultured CD8+ T cells from PBMCs, collected from culture after CMV antigen stimulation. The sequence was collected from a human donor in good health (CMV status not recorded). Some clones in this sample may be carry-over from other donors' samples. The chain combines TRBV27 with TRBJ2-3; maybe TRBD2 (6 bases). This CDR3 reads CATKTGVGTDTQYY. The CDR3 nucleotides are TGTGCCACCAAGACGGGGGTTGGGACAGATACGCAGTATTAT.